The clone carrying this T cell receptor beta chain was seen only a few times. In making TCR beta libraries, quantitative 5'-RACE with molecular barcodes was used. TCRdb reprocessed the 5' RACE reads via MiXCR and lists one record per CDR3 protein. This table holds around 340,000 distinct CDR3 sequences, about 20% found once. The CDR3 runs 14 residues. Trimming at V came to 5 bases and at J to 5 bases, leaving 4 bases not matched to a gene. This entry belongs to a study of CD8 T cells in ankylosing spondylitis. The sequencing input was blood, either unsorted or a sorted T cell fraction (not recorded which). This TCR came from a male donor with ankylosing spondylitis or in good health (not recorded which). The chain recombines TRBV12-3 or TRBV12-4 with TRBJ2-3; 10 positions agree with TRBD2. The CDR3 region has the DNA TGTGCCAGCAGTCCGGGACTAGCGCTAGATACGCAGTATTTT. This gives the protein CASSPGLALDTQYF.